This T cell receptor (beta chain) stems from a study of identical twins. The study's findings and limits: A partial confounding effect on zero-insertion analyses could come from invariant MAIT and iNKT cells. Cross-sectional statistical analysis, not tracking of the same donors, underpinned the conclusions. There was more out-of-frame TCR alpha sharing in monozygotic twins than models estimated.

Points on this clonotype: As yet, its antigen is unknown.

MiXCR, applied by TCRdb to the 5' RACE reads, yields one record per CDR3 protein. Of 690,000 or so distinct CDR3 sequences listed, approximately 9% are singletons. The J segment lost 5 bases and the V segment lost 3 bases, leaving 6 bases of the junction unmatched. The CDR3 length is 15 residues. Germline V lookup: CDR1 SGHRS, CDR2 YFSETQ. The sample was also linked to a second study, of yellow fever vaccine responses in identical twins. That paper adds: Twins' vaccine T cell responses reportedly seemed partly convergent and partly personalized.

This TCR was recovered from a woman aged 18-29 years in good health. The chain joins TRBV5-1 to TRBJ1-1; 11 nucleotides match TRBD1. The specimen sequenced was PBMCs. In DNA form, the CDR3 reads TGCGCCAGCAGCTCTAGGACAGGGGGCTCGACTGAAGCTTTCTTT. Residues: CASSSRTGGSTEAFF.